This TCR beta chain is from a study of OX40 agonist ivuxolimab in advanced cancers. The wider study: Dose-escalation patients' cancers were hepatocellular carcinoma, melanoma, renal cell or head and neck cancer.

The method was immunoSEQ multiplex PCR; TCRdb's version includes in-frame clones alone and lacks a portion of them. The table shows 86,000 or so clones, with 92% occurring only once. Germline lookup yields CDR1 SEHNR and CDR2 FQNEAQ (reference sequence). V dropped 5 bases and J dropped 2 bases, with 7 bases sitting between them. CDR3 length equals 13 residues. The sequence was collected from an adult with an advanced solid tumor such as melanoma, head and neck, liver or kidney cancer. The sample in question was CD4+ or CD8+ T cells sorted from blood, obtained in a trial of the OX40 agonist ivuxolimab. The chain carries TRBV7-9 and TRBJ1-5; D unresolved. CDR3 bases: TGTGCCAGCAGCATCGGGGGCAATCAGCCCCAGCATTTT. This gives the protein CASSIGGNQPQHF.